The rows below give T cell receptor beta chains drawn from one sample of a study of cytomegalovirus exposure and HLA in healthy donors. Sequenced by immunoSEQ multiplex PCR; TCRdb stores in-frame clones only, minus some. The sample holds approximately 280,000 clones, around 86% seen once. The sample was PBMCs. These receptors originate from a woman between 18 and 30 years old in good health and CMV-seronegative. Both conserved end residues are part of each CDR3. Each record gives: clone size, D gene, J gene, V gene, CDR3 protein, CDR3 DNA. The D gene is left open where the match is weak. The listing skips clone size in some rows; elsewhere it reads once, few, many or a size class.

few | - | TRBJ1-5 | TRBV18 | CASSGTTGGNQPQHF | TGTGCCAGCTCAGGAACGACAGGTGGCAATCAGCCCCAGCATTTT
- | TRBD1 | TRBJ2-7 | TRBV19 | CASSITGQGHNEQYF | TGTGCCAGTAGTATCACTGGACAGGGTCACAACGAGCAGTACTTC
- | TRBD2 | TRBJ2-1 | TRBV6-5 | CASSYRSSGLNEQFF | TGTGCCAGCAGTTACAGGTCTAGCGGCCTTAATGAGCAGTTCTTC
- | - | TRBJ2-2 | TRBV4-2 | CASRPPPGSTGELFF | TGTGCCAGCAGGCCCCCCCCAGGGTCCACCGGGGAGCTGTTTTTT
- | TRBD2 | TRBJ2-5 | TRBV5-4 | CASSLLLAGGQETQYF | TGTGCCAGCAGCTTGTTGCTAGCGGGAGGCCAAGAGACCCAGTACTTC
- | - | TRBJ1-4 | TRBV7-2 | CASSRRGTNEKLFF | TGTGCCAGCAGTCGGCGGGGCACCAATGAAAAACTGTTTTTT
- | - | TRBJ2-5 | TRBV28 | CASSLEDVARVQYF | TGTGCCAGCAGTTTGGAGGACGTAGCGAGGGTCCAGTACTTC
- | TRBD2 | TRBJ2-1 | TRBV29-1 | CSVEVAVAGSVEEQFF | TGCAGCGTTGAAGTCGCAGTAGCGGGGTCCGTAGAGGAGCAGTTCTTC
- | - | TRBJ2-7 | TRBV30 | CAWSATGYEQYF | TGTGCCTGGAGTGCAACCGGCTACGAGCAGTACTTC
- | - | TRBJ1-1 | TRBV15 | CATSRVEGKNTEAFF | TGTGCCACCAGCAGAGTGGAGGGGAAGAACACTGAAGCTTTCTTT
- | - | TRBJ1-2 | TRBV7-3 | CASSQMGGNYGYTF | TGTGCCAGCAGCCAAATGGGGGGTAACTATGGCTACACCTTC
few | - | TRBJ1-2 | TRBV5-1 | CASSLNRRDGYTF | TGCGCCAGCAGCTTGAACAGGAGGGACGGCTACACCTTC
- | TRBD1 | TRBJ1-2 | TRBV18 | CASSPPGQEIYGYTF | TGTGCCAGCTCACCACCGGGACAGGAGATCTATGGCTACACCTTC
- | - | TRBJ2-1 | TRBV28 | CASSIFSEQFF | TGTGCCAGCTCCATATTTAGTGAGCAGTTCTTC
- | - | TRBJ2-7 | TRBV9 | CASSSGTLSYEQYF | TGTGCCAGCAGCTCCGGGACACTTTCCTACGAGCAGTACTTC
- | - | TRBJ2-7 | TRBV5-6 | CASTLLGHPYEQYF | TGTGCCAGCACCCTATTGGGACACCCCTACGAGCAGTACTTC
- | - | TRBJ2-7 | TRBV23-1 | CASSQSFSQPYEQYF | TGCGCCAGCAGTCAATCGTTTTCACAGCCCTACGAGCAGTACTTC
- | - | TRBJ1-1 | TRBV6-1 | CASSERGEAEAFF | TGTGCCAGCAGTGAAAGGGGCGAAGCTGAAGCTTTCTTT
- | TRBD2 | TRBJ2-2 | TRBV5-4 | CAGRRAGDTGELFF | TGTGCCGGCCGGCGGGCGGGGGACACCGGGGAGCTGTTTTTT
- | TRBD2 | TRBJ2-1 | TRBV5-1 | CASSPGLAGSQSYNEQFF | TGCGCCAGCAGCCCGGGACTAGCGGGGTCCCAATCCTACAATGAGCAGTTCTTC
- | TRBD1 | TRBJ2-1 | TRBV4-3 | CASSPQGAGYNEQFF | TGCGCCAGCAGCCCGCAGGGGGCGGGCTACAATGAGCAGTTCTTC
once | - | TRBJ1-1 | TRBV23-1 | CASKGIQGYTEAFF | TGCGCCAGCAAGGGAATACAGGGATATACTGAAGCTTTCTTT
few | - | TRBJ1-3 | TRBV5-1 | CASRPQGDLLSGNTIYF | TGCGCCAGCAGGCCACAGGGAGACCTCCTCTCTGGAAACACCATATATTTT
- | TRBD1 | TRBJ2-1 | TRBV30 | CAWGQGLKNEQFF | TGTGCCTGGGGACAGGGTCTTAAGAATGAGCAGTTCTTC
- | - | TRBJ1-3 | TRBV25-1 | CASSEGQGDSGNTIYF | TGTGCCAGCAGTGAGGGCCAGGGTGACTCTGGAAACACCATATATTTT
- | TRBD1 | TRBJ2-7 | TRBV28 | CASSAGTGYYEQYF | TGTGCCAGCAGCGCCGGGACAGGGTACTACGAGCAGTACTTC
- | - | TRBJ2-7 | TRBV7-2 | CASSGGRSGGAYEQYF | TGTGCCAGCAGCGGGGGGAGAAGCGGAGGGGCCTACGAGCAGTACTTC
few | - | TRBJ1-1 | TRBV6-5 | CASSYSAGMNTEAFF | TGTGCCAGCAGTTACTCGGCAGGGATGAACACTGAAGCTTTCTTT
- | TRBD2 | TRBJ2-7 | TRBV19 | CASKVGVLAGAEQYF | TGTGCCAGTAAGGTTGGAGTACTAGCGGGAGCCGAGCAGTACTTC
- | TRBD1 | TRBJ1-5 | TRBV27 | CASSFTGGVQPQHF | TGTGCCAGCAGTTTCACAGGGGGCGTCCAGCCCCAGCATTTT
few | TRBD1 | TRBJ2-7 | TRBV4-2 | CASSQGDRGPHEQYF | TGTGCCAGCAGCCAAGGGGACAGGGGTCCCCACGAGCAGTACTTC
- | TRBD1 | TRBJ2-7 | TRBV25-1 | CASSALSGTESYEQYF | TGTGCCAGCAGTGCACTTTCCGGGACAGAATCCTACGAGCAGTACTTC
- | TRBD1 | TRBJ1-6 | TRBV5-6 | CASSGRDRYNSPLHF | TGTGCCAGCAGCGGCCGGGACAGGTATAATTCACCCCTCCACTTT
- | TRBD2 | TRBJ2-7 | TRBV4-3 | CASSQEGGGFSYEQYF | TGCGCCAGCAGCCAAGAAGGCGGGGGGTTTTCCTACGAGCAGTACTTC
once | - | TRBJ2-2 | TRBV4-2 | CASSHQGSAGSVNTGELFF | TGTGCCAGCAGCCACCAGGGGTCGGCAGGGAGTGTGAACACCGGGGAGCTGTTTTTT
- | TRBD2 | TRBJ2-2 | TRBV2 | CAGASTSGRNTGELFF | TGTGCCGGAGCCTCCACTAGCGGGCGGAACACCGGGGAGCTGTTTTTT
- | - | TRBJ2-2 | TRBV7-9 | CASSFSGGTGELFF | TGTGCCAGCAGCTTTTCCGGGGGTACCGGGGAGCTGTTTTTT
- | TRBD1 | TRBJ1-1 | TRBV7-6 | CASSFGQGVAEAFF | TGTGCCAGCAGCTTTGGACAGGGGGTTGCTGAAGCTTTCTTT
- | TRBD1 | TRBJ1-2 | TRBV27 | CASSLGDRVNYGYTF | TGTGCCAGCAGTTTAGGGGACAGGGTCAACTATGGCTACACCTTC
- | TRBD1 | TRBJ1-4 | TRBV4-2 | CASSQDLGQGAEKLFF | TGTGCCAGCAGCCAAGATCTGGGACAGGGAGCAGAAAAACTGTTTTTT
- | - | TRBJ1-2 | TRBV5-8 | CATRRQSADYGYTF | TGTGCCACCCGAAGACAGTCCGCAGACTATGGCTACACCTTC
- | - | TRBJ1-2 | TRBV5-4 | CASSPDPGTNYGYTF | TGTGCCAGCAGCCCAGACCCGGGGACTAACTATGGCTACACCTTC